Listed below are T cell receptor beta chains from one sample, sequenced in a study of cytomegalovirus exposure and HLA in healthy donors. Assay used: immunoSEQ multiplex PCR; TCRdb lists only in-frame clones, some missing. Found here are more than 200,000 clones, 60% to 80% of them singletons; the top ten hold around 1.8%. Sequencing used PBMCs. The receptors come from a man younger than 30 in good health and CMV-seronegative. Both conserved end residues are part of each CDR3. A D gene is named only where the DNA matches it firmly. Where a row states a size, it is once, few, many or the class of an expanded clone; other rows omit it.

j_call clone_size v_call d_call cdr3_nt cdr3_aa
TRBJ1-6 NA TRBV18 NA TGTGCCAGCTCACCACCGGGACAAAGAAATTCACCCCTCCACTTT CASSPPGQRNSPLHF
TRBJ2-1 once TRBV7-8 TRBD2 TGTGCCAGCAGCCCCCCGGGGGGGCAAGGGAATGAGCAGTTCTTC CASSPPGGQGNEQFF
TRBJ1-5 NA TRBV18 NA TGTGCCAGCTCACCATCCAGGGTGAATCAGCCCCAGCATTTT CASSPSRVNQPQHF
TRBJ1-4 NA TRBV28 NA TGTGCCAGCACCAGTGCAACTAATGAAAAACTGTTTTTT CASTSATNEKLFF
TRBJ2-1 NA TRBV5-4 TRBD1 TGTGCCAGCAGCCGGGACAGGGAGGGGAGCTCCTACAATGAGCAGTTCTTC CASSRDREGSSYNEQFF
TRBJ2-2 NA TRBV5-5 TRBD1 TGTGCCAGCAGCCAGGGACAGTCTACCGGGGAGCTGTTTTTT CASSQGQSTGELFF
TRBJ1-5 NA TRBV10-1 TRBD1 TGCGCCAGCAGAAACAGGGACAGCCTTATAAATCAGCCCCAGCATTTT CASRNRDSLINQPQHF
TRBJ1-1 NA TRBV7-2 NA TGTGCCAGCAGCTCAGGATTGTTGAACACTGAAGCTTTCTTT CASSSGLLNTEAFF
TRBJ1-1 NA TRBV4-3 NA TGCGCCAGCAGCCAAGTCCCCCCGGTCACTGAAGCTTTCTTT CASSQVPPVTEAFF
TRBJ1-2 NA TRBV6-4 TRBD1 TGTGCCAGCAGTGACTCGATATGGGACAGCTATGGCTACACCTTC CASSDSIWDSYGYTF
TRBJ2-5 NA TRBV2 NA TGTGCCCCCCGCCGTGACTCGAGCGTGGAGACCCAGTACTTC CAPRRDSSVETQYF
TRBJ2-7 NA TRBV7-7 TRBD2 TGTGCTAGCAGCCCGGGACTAGGGTCTGAGCAGTACTTC CASSPGLGSEQYF
TRBJ2-1 NA TRBV7-2 TRBD2 TGTGCCAGCAGCCGGGGGCTAGCGGGAGGGTACAATGAGCAGTTCTTC CASSRGLAGGYNEQFF
TRBJ2-5 once TRBV4-1 TRBD2 TGCGCCAGCAGCCAGGCAGGGACTAGCGGGAGCCAAGAGACCCAGTACTTC CASSQAGTSGSQETQYF
TRBJ2-3 NA TRBV2 NA TGTGCCAGCTCCTCTGGGGCTAGCACAGATACGCAGTATTTT CASSSGASTDTQYF
TRBJ2-1 NA TRBV4-1 TRBD2 TGCGCCAGCAGCCAAGACCCTCTTAGCGGGAGCTCCTACAATGAGCAGTTCTTC CASSQDPLSGSSYNEQFF
TRBJ1-2 few TRBV28 NA TGTGCCAGCAGTTTATTGGGGGGGCTAAAATATGGCTACACCTTC CASSLLGGLKYGYTF
TRBJ2-7 NA TRBV13 NA TGTGCCAGCAGCTTACCTTCGTCCTACGAGCAGTACTTC CASSLPSSYEQYF
TRBJ2-5 NA TRBV5-4 NA TGTGCCAGCAGCTTGGGTGGACAGAGCAGCCAAGAGACCCAGTACTTC CASSLGGQSSQETQYF
TRBJ1-5 NA TRBV5-1 TRBD1 TGCGCCAGCAGTGAGTCCGGGACAGGGGGCCATCAGCCCCAGCATTTT CASSESGTGGHQPQHF
TRBJ2-5 NA TRBV27 TRBD2 TGTGCCAGCAGTTCCTCCCGAGCAGCGGGGGCCTCAGAGACCCAGTACTTC CASSSSRAAGASETQYF
TRBJ1-2 NA TRBV7-6 NA TGTGCCAGCAGCTTAGGCCAGGGCGGCTATGGCTACACCTTC CASSLGQGGYGYTF
TRBJ2-5 NA TRBV5-1 TRBD2 TGCGCCAGCAGTCCTCCTGTAGCGGGGGGGCAAGAGACCCAGTACTTC CASSPPVAGGQETQYF
TRBJ2-7 NA TRBV7-9 TRBD1 TGTGCCAGCAGTCATTCAGGGGGCCTTAGCGAGCAGTACTTC CASSHSGGLSEQYF
TRBJ2-1 once TRBV6-5 TRBD1 TGTGCCAGCAGTTACTCTGTTGGACAGGGAGACAATGAGCAGTTCTTC CASSYSVGQGDNEQFF
TRBJ2-2 NA TRBV4-3 NA TGCGCCAGCAGCCAAGATCCAGGCAGGGGGGCCGGGGAGCTGTTTTTT CASSQDPGRGAGELFF
TRBJ1-2 NA TRBV5-5 NA TGTGCCAGCAGCTTGGAAACAGTACCTAACTATGGCTACACCTTC CASSLETVPNYGYTF
TRBJ2-2 NA TRBV5-5 TRBD2 TGTGCCAGCAGCTTTTTTGGCGGGGGGGCTTCCGGGGAGCTGTTTTTT CASSFFGGGASGELFF
TRBJ2-1 NA TRBV5-4 TRBD2 TGTGCCAGCGCCCGAAGCGGGGGCGGCAATGAGCAGTTCTTC CASARSGGGNEQFF
TRBJ2-3 NA TRBV30 TRBD2 TGTGCCTGGGTACTAGCGGGAGTTGGAGATACGCAGTATTTT CAWVLAGVGDTQYF
TRBJ2-7 NA TRBV11-3 NA TGTGCCAGCAGCCCCCTGGGGGGGCTTAGTGAGCAGTACTTC CASSPLGGLSEQYF
TRBJ1-1 NA TRBV4-3 NA TGCGCCAGCAGCCAAGAGGGGGGATGGGTCACTGAAGCTTTCTTT CASSQEGGWVTEAFF
TRBJ2-1 few TRBV4-3 NA TGCGCCAGCAGCCAAGACACGGGAGCCCACTACAATGAGCAGTTCTTC CASSQDTGAHYNEQFF
TRBJ2-1 NA TRBV7-9 NA TGTGCCAGCAGCTTGAAGGGACTCAATCCCTACAATGAGCAGTTCTTC CASSLKGLNPYNEQFF
TRBJ1-2 NA TRBV7-9 NA TGTTCCAGCAGCCCAGAGGGTTATGGCTACACCTTC CSSSPEGYGYTF
TRBJ2-1 NA TRBV11-2 NA TGTGCCAGCAGCCTACGGAGCATAGATAACTCCTACAATGAGCAGTTCTTC CASSLRSIDNSYNEQFF
TRBJ2-5 NA TRBV7-7 NA TGTGCTAGCAGCTTAGCGAGAGGGATGGAGACCCAGTACTTC CASSLARGMETQYF
TRBJ2-7 NA TRBV4-2 TRBD1 TGTGCCAGCAGCCAAGATGGGGGACAGCAATACGAGCAGTACTTC CASSQDGGQQYEQYF
TRBJ1-1 NA TRBV6-5 NA TGTGCCAGCAGTCAGGGGACAGAAGCTTTCTTT CASSQGTEAFF
TRBJ2-5 NA TRBV27 TRBD2 TGTGCCAGCAGTATGCTTAAGACTAGCGGGGGGCAAGAGACCCAGTACTTC CASSMLKTSGGQETQYF
TRBJ1-1 NA TRBV6-5 NA TGTGCCAGCAGTATCCAGACAGGACGCACTGAAGCTTTCTTT CASSIQTGRTEAFF
TRBJ1-5 NA TRBV19 TRBD1 TGTGCCAGTAGTCTAGACAGGGGGCTTGGTCAGCCCCAGCATTTT CASSLDRGLGQPQHF